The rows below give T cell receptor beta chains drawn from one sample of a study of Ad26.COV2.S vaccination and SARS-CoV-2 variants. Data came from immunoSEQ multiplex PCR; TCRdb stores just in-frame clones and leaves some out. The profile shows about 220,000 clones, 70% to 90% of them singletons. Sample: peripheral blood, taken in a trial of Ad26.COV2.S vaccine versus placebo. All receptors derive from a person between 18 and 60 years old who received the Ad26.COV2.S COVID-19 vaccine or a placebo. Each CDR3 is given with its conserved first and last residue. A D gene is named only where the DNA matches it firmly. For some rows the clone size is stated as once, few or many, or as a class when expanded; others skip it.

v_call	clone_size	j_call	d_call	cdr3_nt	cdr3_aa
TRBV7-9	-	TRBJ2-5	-	TGTGCCAGCAGCTTACGAGGGTCAGCGTACCAAGAGACCCAGTACTTC	CASSLRGSAYQETQYF
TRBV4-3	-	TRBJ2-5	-	TGCGCCAGCAGCCAAGCGGGCATCCAAGAGACCCAGTACTTC	CASSQAGIQETQYF
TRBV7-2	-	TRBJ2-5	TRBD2	TGTGCCAGCAGCTTAGCCACTTGGACTAGCGGGTACCAAGAGACCCAGTACTTC	CASSLATWTSGYQETQYF
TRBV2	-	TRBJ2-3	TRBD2	TGTGCCAGCAGTCCCTTTCGGCTCTTAGCGGGAGCTGGGCGGGATACGCAGTATTTT	CASSPFRLLAGAGRDTQYF
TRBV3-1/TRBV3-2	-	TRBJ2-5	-	TGTGCCAGCAGCCCCTCCGGATCGCAAGAGACCCAGTACTTC	CASSPSGSQETQYF
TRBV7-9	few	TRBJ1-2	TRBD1	TGTGCCAGCAGCAGACCGGGACAGGGGACCTATGGCTACACCTTC	CASSRPGQGTYGYTF
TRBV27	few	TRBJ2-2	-	TGTGCCAGCAGTTTATATAGGCCAGGCTCACCATTTGGCGGGGAGCTGTTTTTT	CASSLYRPGSPFGGELFF
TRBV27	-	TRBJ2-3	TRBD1	TGTGCCAGCAGTTTATCGGGACAGGGGGCAGATACGCAGTATTTT	CASSLSGQGADTQYF
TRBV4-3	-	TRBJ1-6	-	TGCGCCAGCAGCCAAGACAGGACCATTAATTCACCCCTCCACTTT	CASSQDRTINSPLHF
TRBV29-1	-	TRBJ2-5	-	TGCAGCGTTGATGGGGCGGACAACCAAGAGACCCAGTACTTC	CSVDGADNQETQYF
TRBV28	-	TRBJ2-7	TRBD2	TGTGCCAGCACCCCGGGAGGGACCCCCTACGAGCAGTACTTC	CASTPGGTPYEQYF
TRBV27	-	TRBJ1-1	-	TGTGCCAGCAGTTTATTGGGTGGATCGAACACTGAAGCTTTCTTT	CASSLLGGSNTEAFF
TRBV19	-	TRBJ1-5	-	TGTGCCAGTAGGAAGACAGTCCCGCGATGGCCCCAGCATTTT	CASRKTVPRWPQHF
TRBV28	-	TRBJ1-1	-	TGTGCCAGCGGAGTGGGCACTGAAGCTTTCTTT	CASGVGTEAFF
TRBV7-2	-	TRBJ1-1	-	TGTGCCAGCAGCTTATTACCAGGAGAATACTCTGAAGCTTTCTTT	CASSLLPGEYSEAFF
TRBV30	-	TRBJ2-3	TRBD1	TGTGCCTGGAATCAAAGGACAGGGGCCACAGATACGCAGTATTTT	CAWNQRTGATDTQYF
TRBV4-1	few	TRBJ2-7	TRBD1	TGCGCCAGCAGCCAATCGGACAGGGCCTACGAGCAGTACTTC	CASSQSDRAYEQYF
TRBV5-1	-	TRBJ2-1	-	TGCGCCAGCAGCTTATCTGGGGCCGCTGAGCAGTTCTTC	CASSLSGAAEQFF
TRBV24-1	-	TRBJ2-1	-	TGTGCCACCAGTGATTTCTCCAATGAGCAGTTCTTC	CATSDFSNEQFF
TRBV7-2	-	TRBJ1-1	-	TGTGCCAGCAGCTACGACCGGGGGACGAACACTGAAGCTTTCTTT	CASSYDRGTNTEAFF
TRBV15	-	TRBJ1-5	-	TGTGCCACCAGCCTAGGGGTGGGGCTAGGTCAGCCCCAGCATTTT	CATSLGVGLGQPQHF
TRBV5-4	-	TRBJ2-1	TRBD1	TGTGCCAGCAGCTTAGGCAGGGGGAATGAGCAGTTCTTC	CASSLGRGNEQFF
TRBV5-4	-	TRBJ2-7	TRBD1	TGTGCCAGCAGCTTGGACAGGGGGCAGCAGTACTTC	CASSLDRGQQYF
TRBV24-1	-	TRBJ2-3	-	TGTGCCGCCGGTGGGGGGGCCGGGAGCACAGATACGCAGTATTTT	CAAGGGAGSTDTQYF
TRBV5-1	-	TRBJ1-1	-	TGCGCCAGCAGTGAAAGGGGACGGAGATCGACTAATGAAGCTTTCTTT	CASSERGRRSTNEAFF
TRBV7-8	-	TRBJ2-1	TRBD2	TGTGCCAGCTCGCCGGGGGGGGGCGCTTACAATGAGCAGTTCTTC	CASSPGGGAYNEQFF
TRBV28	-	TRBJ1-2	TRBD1	TGTGCCAGCAGTTTACGGGATGACAGGGCGGCCCGGGGACGCCGGCAGGGCTATGGCTACACCTTC	CASSLRDDRAARGRRQGYGYTF
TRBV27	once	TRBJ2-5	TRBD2	TGTGCCACCCGGGGGATTAGCGGGGAGACCCAGTACTTC	CATRGISGETQYF
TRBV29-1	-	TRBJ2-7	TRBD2	TGCAGCGTTGATTCGCCGACTAGCGGGGGCAGGACCTACGAGCAGTACTTC	CSVDSPTSGGRTYEQYF
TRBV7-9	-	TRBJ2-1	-	TGTGCCAGCAGCTTAAGGGGGTACAATGAGCAGTTCTTC	CASSLRGYNEQFF
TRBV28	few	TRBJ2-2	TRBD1	TGTGCCAGCAGTTCCCGGGACAGTATCACCGGGGAGCTGTTTTTT	CASSSRDSITGELFF
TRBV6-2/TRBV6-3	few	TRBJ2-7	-	TGTGCCAGCAGTTACACCCAGGGGACGCAGTACTTC	CASSYTQGTQYF
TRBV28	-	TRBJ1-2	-	TGTGCCAGCAGTTTAAGGCAGGGCCAGTATGGGGGCTACACCTTC	CASSLRQGQYGGYTF
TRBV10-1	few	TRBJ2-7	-	TGCGCCAGCAGTGAGCCCGCGACAGAGGGGGTCGACGAGCAGTACTTC	CASSEPATEGVDEQYF
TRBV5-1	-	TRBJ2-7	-	TGCGCCAGCAGCTTCCGGGGGGTGACAGGAATCCACTACGAGCAGTACTTC	CASSFRGVTGIHYEQYF
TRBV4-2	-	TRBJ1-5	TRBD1	TGTGCCAGCAGCCGGACAGGAGTTGTAAATCAGCCCCAGCATTTT	CASSRTGVVNQPQHF
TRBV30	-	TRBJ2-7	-	TGTGCCTGGGGACCGGGACTCCCGTTCGAGCAGTACTTC	CAWGPGLPFEQYF
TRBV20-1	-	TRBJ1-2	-	TGCAGTGCTAGTAGGCAGGGTCTTGGCTACACCTTC	CSASRQGLGYTF
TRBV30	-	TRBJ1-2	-	TGTGCCTGGAGTGCAGGGTTTGGCTACACCTTC	CAWSAGFGYTF
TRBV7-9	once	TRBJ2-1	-	TGTGCCAGCAGCTCCTCCTTCCAAGGATCCTACAATGAGCAGTTCTTC	CASSSSFQGSYNEQFF
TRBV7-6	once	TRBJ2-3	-	TGTGCCAGCAGCTTAGGTCGAACGTATCAGAGGCAGTATTTT	CASSLGRTYQRQYF